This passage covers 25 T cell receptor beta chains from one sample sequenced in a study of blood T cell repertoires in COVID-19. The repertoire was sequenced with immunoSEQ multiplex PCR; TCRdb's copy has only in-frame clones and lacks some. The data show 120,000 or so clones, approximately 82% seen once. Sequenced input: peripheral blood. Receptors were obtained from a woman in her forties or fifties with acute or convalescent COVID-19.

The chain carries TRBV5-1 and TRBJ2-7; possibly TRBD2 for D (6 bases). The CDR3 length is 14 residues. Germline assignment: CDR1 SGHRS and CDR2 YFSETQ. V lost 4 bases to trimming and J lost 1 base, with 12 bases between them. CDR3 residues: CASSPGTPSYEQYF. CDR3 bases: TGCGCCAGCAGCCCCGGGACTCCGTCCTACGAGCAGTACTTC. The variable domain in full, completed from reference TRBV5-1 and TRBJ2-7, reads KAGVTQTPRYLIKTRGQQVTLSCSPISGHRSVSWYQQTPGQGLQFLFEYFSETQRNKGNFPGRFSGRQFSNSRSEMNVSTLELGDSALYLCASSPGTPSYEQYFGPGTRLTVT.

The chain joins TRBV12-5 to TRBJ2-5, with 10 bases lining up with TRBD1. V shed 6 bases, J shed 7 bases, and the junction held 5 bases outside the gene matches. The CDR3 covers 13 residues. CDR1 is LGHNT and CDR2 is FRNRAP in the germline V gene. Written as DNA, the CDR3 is TGTGCTAGTGGGGGGGACAGGGGAGGGACCCAGTACTTC. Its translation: CASGGDRGGTQYF.

CDR3 DNA: TGTGCCAGCAGGACCAGGACTAGCGGGGGGGCCACAGATACGCAGTATTTT. Translating gives CASRTRTSGGATDTQYF. This chain links TRBV11-2 with TRBJ2-3, with 15 bases that match TRBD2. The V gene's germline CDR1 is SGHAT and CDR2 FQNNGV. The V and J ends lost 6 bases and 2 bases, in that order; junction bases with no gene match: 6. The CDR3 is 17 residues long.

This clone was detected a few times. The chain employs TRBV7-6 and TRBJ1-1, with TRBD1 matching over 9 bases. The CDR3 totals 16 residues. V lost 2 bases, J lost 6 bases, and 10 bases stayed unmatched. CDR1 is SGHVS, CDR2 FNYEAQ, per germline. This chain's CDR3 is CASSLTGGRLIAEAFF. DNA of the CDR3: TGTGCCAGCAGCTTAACAGGGGGCAGATTGATCGCTGAAGCTTTCTTT.

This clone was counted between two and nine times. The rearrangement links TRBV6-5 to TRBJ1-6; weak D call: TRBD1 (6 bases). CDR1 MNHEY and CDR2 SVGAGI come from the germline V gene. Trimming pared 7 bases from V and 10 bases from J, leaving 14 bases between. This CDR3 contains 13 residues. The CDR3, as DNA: TGTGCCAGCAAGGTTTCAGGGGAATCACCCCTCCACTTT. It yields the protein CASKVSGESPLHF.

The CDR3 here is CASSVQGQMNTEAFF. In DNA, the CDR3 is TGTGCCAGCAGCGTGCAGGGACAGATGAACACTGAAGCTTTCTTT. The rearrangement links TRBV9 to TRBJ1-1, with 7 bases fitting TRBD1. The germline V gene encodes CDR1 SGDLS and CDR2 YYNGEE. The trim removed 2 bases at V and 0 bases at J, leaving 4 bases unmatched. This CDR3 region has 15 residues.

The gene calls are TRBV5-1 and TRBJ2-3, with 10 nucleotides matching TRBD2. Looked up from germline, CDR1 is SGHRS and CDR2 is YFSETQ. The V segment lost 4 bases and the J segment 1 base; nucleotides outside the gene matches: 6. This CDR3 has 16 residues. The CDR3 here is CASSLWGTSGTDTQYF. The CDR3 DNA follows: TGCGCCAGCAGCCTCTGGGGGACTAGCGGCACAGATACGCAGTATTTT. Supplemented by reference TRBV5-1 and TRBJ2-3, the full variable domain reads KAGVTQTPRYLIKTRGQQVTLSCSPISGHRSVSWYQQTPGQGLQFLFEYFSETQRNKGNFPGRFSGRQFSNSRSEMNVSTLELGDSALYLCASSLWGTSGTDTQYFGPGTRLTVL.

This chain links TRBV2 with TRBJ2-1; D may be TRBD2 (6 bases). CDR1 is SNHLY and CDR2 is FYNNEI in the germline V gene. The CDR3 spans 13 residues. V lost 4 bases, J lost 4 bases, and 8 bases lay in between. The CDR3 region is CASSGDLYNEQFF. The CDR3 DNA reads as TGTGCCAGCAGTGGGGACTTATACAATGAGCAGTTCTTC.

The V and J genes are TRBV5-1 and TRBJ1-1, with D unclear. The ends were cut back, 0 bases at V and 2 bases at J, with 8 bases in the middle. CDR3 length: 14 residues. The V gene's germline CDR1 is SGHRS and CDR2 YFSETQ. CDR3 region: CASSLDGSNTEAFF. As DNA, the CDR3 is TGCGCCAGCAGCTTGGACGGGAGTAACACTGAAGCTTTCTTT.

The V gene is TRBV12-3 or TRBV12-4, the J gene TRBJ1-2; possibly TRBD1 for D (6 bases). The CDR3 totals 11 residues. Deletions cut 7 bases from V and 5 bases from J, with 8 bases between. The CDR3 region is CASTQGYGYTF. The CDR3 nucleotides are TGTGCCAGCACGCAGGGGTATGGCTACACCTTC.

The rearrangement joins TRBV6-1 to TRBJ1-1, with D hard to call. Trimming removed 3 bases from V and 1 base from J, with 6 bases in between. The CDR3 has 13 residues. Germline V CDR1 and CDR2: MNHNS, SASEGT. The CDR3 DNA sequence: TGTGCCAGCAGTGACCCTCGGAACACTGAAGCTTTCTTT. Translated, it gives CASSDPRNTEAFF.

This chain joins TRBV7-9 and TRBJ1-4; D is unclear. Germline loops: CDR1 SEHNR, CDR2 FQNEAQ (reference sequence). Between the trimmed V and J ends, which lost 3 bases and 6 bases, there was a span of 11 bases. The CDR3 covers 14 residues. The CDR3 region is CASSFGTVDEKLFF. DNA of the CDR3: TGTGCCAGCAGCTTCGGTACGGTGGATGAAAAACTGTTTTTT.

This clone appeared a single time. This CDR3 is CASSRTTGGNYGYTF. The CDR3 nucleotides are TGTGCCAGCAGCCGAACGACAGGGGGCAACTATGGCTACACCTTC. The V gene is TRBV3-1 (or the pseudogene TRBV3-2), the J gene TRBJ1-2, with 10 bases identical to TRBD1. Germline CDR1 LGHDT, CDR2 YNNKEL (reference sequence). The CDR3 consists of 15 residues. Trimming took 4 bases from V and 2 from J; bases not matched to a gene: 4.

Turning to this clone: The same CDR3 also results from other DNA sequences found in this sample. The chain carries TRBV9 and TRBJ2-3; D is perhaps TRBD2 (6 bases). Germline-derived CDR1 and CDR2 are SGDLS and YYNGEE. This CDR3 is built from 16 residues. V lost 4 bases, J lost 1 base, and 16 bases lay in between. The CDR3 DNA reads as TGTGCCAGCAGCCCCCCCGGAGGGAGAGGCACAGATACGCAGTATTTT. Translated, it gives CASSPPGGRGTDTQYF.

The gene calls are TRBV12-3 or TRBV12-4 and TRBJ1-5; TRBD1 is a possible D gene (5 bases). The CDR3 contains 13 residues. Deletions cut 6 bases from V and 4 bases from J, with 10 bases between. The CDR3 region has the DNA TGTGCCAGCAGCCCGGAGGGGAATCAGCCCCAGCATTTT. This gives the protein CASSPEGNQPQHF.

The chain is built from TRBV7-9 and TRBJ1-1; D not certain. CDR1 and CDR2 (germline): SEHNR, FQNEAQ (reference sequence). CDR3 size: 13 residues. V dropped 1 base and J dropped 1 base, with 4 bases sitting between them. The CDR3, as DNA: TGTGCCAGCAGCTTAGTAGCGAACACTGAAGCTTTCTTT. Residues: CASSLVANTEAFF.

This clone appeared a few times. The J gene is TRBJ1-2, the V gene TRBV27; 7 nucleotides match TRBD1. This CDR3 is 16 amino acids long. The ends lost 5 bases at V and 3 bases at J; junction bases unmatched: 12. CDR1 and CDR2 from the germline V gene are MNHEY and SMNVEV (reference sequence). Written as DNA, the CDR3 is TGTGCCAGCAGTCCGCGACAGGGACTCGCTCACTATGGCTACACCTTC. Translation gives CASSPRQGLAHYGYTF.

CDR3 amino acids: CASTLTGSNEKLFF. The CDR3 DNA sequence: TGTGCCAGCACCCTAACCGGGTCGAATGAAAAACTGTTTTTT. The chain joins TRBV7-2 to TRBJ1-4; no clear D. From germline, CDR1 is SGHTA and CDR2 FQGNSA. V dropped 7 bases and J dropped 5 bases, with 14 bases sitting between them. The CDR3 sequence is 14 residues long.

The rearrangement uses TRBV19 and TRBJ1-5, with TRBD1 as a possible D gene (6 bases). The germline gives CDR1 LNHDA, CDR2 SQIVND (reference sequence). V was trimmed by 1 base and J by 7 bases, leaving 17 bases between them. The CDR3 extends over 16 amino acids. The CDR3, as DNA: TGTGCCAGTAGTATAGGGAGGGGGGGACCTATCCAGCCCCAGCATTTT. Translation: CASSIGRGGPIQPQHF.

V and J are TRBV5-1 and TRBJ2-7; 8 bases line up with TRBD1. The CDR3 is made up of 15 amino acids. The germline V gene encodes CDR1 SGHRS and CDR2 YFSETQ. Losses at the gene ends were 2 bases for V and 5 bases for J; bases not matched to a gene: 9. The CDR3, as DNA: TGCGCCAGCAGCTTTTCCTGGGACAGGTCCAACGAGCAGTACTTC. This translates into CASSFSWDRSNEQYF. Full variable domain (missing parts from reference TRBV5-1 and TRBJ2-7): KAGVTQTPRYLIKTRGQQVTLSCSPISGHRSVSWYQQTPGQGLQFLFEYFSETQRNKGNFPGRFSGRQFSNSRSEMNVSTLELGDSALYLCASSFSWDRSNEQYFGPGTRLTVT.

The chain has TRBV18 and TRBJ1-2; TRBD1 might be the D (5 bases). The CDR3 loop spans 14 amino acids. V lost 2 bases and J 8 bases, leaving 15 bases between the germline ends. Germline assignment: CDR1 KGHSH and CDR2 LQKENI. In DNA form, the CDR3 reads TGTGCCAGCTCACCAACGGAAACAGGAACAGGCTACACCTTC. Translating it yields CASSPTETGTGYTF.

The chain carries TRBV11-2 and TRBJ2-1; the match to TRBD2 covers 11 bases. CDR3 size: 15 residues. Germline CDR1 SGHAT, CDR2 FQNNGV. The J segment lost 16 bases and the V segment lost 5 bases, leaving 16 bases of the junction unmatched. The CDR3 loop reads CASSASSSSGGRLFF. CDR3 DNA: TGTGCCAGCAGCGCCTCCTCCTCTAGCGGGGGGCGTCTCTTCTTC.

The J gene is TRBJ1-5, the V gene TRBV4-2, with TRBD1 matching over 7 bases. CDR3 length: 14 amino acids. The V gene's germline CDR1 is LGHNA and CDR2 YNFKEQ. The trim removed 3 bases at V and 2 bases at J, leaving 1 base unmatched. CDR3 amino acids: CASSHDRGNQPQHF. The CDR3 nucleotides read TGTGCCAGCAGCCACGACAGGGGCAATCAGCCCCAGCATTTT.

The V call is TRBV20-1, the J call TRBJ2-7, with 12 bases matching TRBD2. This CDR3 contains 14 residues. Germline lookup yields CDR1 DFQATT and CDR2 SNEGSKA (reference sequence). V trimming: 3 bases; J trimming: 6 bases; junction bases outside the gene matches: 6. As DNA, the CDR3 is TGCAGTGCTAGTCCCCCGACTAGCGGGAGCGAGCAGTACTTC. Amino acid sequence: CSASPPTSGSEQYF.

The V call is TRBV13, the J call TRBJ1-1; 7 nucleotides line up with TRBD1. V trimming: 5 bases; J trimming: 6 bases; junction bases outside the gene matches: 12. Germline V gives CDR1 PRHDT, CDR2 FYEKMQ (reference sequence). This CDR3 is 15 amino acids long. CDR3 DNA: TGTGCCAGCAGCCGGTCAGGGGGTATTTTTTCTGAAGCTTTCTTT. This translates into CASSRSGGIFSEAFF.